The 10 T cell receptor beta chains listed next were all sequenced from one sample in a study of B cell selection in AIRE deficiency (dated 2019 in TCRdb). CD4+CD127+ cells were sorted as the conventional CD4 T cell population. The library came from the immunoSEQ multiplex PCR assay. TCRdb provides this immuneACCESS table in a form limited to in-frame rearrangements. Some clones are lacking; in checked studies, under half of them reflect an unresolved V gene, and why the rest are absent is not known. For this sample there are some 25,000 clones; about 96% appear just once. Clones ranked in the top ten supply 0.15% to 0.2% of the sample. Sequencing was carried out using CD4+CD127+ conventional T cells sorted from PBMCs. These receptors originate from a human donor in good health.

The CDR3: CASSVEVSETQYF. The CDR3 nucleotides read TGTGCCAGCAGTGTAGAAGTTTCGGAGACCCAGTACTTC. This chain links TRBV2 with TRBJ2-5; D remains ambiguous. The CDR3 has 13 amino acids. The V and J ends lost 4 bases and 5 bases respectively, with 11 bases between them. Germline CDR1 SNHLY, CDR2 FYNNEI.

The chain has TRBV9 and TRBJ1-3; D not resolved. CDR3 length equals 15 residues. Germline CDR1 reads SGDLS; CDR2 reads YYNGEE. The germline V and J ends were trimmed by 0 bases and 0 bases, with 7 bases remaining between them. The CDR3 sequence is CASSVEGSSGNTIYF. The DNA for the CDR3 is TGTGCCAGCAGCGTAGAGGGCAGCTCTGGAAACACCATATATTTT.

The chain has TRBV11-2 and TRBJ1-3, with TRBD1 as a possible D gene (5 bases). Trimming took 3 bases from V and 2 from J, leaving 8 bases between them. Germline lookup yields CDR1 SGHAT and CDR2 FQNNGV. CDR3 size: 14 residues. CDR3 protein: CASSFGGTGNTIYF. For the CDR3, the DNA is TGTGCCAGCAGCTTCGGGGGAACTGGAAACACCATATATTTT.

The V gene is TRBV6-1, the J gene TRBJ1-1; no definite D call. This CDR3 has 12 amino acids. Trimming left V 3 bases short and J 4 bases short, with 6 bases between. In germline, CDR1 is MNHNS, CDR2 SASEGT. The DNA of the CDR3 is TGTGCCAGCAGTGACCCAGGCACTGAAGCTTTCTTT. This codes for CASSDPGTEAFF.

The rearrangement uses TRBV11-3 and TRBJ1-1; D possibly corresponds to TRBD1 (5 bases). Germline CDR1 and CDR2: SGHNT and YENEEA. With 4 bases removed from V and 1 base from J, the gap between germline ends came to 7 bases. This CDR3 has 13 amino acids. The CDR3 bases are TGTGCCAGCAGCTCGGGGGGGAACACTGAAGCTTTCTTT. Protein: CASSSGGNTEAFF.

The V call is TRBV4-3, the J call TRBJ2-7; the D gene is possibly TRBD2 (5 bases). The V and J ends lost 1 base and 3 bases respectively, with 13 bases between them. The CDR3 contains 15 residues. Germline values: CDR1 LGHNA, CDR2 YSLEER. The CDR3 loop reads CASSQAVDYSYEQYF. CDR3 nucleotides: TGCGCCAGCAGCCAAGCAGTCGACTACAGCTACGAGCAGTACTTC.

The CDR3 region has the DNA TGTGCCAGCAGTCATCCCCTTGGCAGCTATAGCAATCAGCCCCAGCATTTT. Residues: CASSHPLGSYSNQPQHF. V and J are TRBV27 and TRBJ1-5, with D hard to call. This CDR3 has 17 residues. The V gene lost 5 bases and the J gene lost 0 bases, with 17 bases spanning the gap. The germline V gene encodes CDR1 MNHEY and CDR2 SMNVEV (reference sequence).

The chain couples TRBV5-1 to TRBJ1-2; the D gene is possibly TRBD1 (6 bases). Germline loops: CDR1 SGHRS, CDR2 YFSETQ. The germline V and J ends were trimmed by 4 bases and 6 bases, with 19 bases remaining between them. This CDR3 has 15 residues. CDR3 nucleotides: TGCGCCAGCAGCAATACCAGTGCAGGGGTCAATGGCTACACCTTC. Residues: CASSNTSAGVNGYTF.

This chain connects TRBV13 to TRBJ2-1; TRBD2 aligns across 8 bases. The CDR3 has 15 amino acids. Trimming removed 6 bases from V and 5 bases from J; junction bases left unmatched: 9. The germline gives CDR1 PRHDT, CDR2 FYEKMQ (reference sequence). CDR3 coding DNA: TGTGCCAGCAGGCTTGGGCTAGCGGGCAACAATGAGCAGTTCTTC. Its protein is CASRLGLAGNNEQFF.

The V call is TRBV5-1, the J call TRBJ2-3; 8 positions agree with TRBD1. The CDR3 contains 15 residues. V was clipped by 0 bases and J by 4 bases; unmatched bases: 4. Looked up from germline, CDR1 is SGHRS and CDR2 is YFSETQ. Here the CDR3 DNA reads TGCGCCAGCAGCTTGGCCCAGGGGGCTCCAGATACGCAGTATTTT. It yields the protein CASSLAQGAPDTQYF.